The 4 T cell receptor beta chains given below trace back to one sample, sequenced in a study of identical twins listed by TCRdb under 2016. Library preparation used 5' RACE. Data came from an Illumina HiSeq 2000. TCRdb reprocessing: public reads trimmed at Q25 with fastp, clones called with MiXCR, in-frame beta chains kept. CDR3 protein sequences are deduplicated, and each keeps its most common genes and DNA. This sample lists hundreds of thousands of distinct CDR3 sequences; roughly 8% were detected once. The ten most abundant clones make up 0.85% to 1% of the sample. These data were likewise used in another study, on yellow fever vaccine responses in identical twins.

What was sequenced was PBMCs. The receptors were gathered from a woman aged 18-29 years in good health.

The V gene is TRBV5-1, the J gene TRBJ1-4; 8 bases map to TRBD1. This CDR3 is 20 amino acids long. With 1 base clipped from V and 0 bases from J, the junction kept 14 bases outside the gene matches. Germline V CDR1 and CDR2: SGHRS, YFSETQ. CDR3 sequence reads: CASSLFGQGAREPTNEKLFF. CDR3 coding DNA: TGCGCCAGCAGCTTGTTCGGGCAGGGGGCGCGGGAGCCAACTAATGAAAAACTGTTTTTT. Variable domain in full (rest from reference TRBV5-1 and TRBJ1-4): KAGVTQTPRYLIKTRGQQVTLSCSPISGHRSVSWYQQTPGQGLQFLFEYFSETQRNKGNFPGRFSGRQFSNSRSEMNVSTLELGDSALYLCASSLFGQGAREPTNEKLFFGSGTQLSVL.

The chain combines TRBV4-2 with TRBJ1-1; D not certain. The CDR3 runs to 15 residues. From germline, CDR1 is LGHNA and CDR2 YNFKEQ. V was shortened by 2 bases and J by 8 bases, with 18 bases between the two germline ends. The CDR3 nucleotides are TGTGCCAGCAGCCAATACCAGAAGGGTCAGCCAGAAGCTTTCTTT. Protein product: CASSQYQKGQPEAFF.

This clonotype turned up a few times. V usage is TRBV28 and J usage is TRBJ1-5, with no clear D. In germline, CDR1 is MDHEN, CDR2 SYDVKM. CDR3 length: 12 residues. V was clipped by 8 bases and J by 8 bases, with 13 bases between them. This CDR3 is CASFSGIEPQHF. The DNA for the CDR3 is TGTGCCAGCTTTTCGGGGATTGAGCCCCAGCATTTT.

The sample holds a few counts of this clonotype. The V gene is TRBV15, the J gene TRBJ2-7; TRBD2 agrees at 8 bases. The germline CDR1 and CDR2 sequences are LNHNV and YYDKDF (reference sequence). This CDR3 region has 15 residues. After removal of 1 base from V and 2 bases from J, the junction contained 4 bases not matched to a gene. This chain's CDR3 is CATSRGTSGTYEQYF. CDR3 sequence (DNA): TGTGCCACCAGCAGAGGCACTAGCGGAACCTACGAGCAGTACTTC.